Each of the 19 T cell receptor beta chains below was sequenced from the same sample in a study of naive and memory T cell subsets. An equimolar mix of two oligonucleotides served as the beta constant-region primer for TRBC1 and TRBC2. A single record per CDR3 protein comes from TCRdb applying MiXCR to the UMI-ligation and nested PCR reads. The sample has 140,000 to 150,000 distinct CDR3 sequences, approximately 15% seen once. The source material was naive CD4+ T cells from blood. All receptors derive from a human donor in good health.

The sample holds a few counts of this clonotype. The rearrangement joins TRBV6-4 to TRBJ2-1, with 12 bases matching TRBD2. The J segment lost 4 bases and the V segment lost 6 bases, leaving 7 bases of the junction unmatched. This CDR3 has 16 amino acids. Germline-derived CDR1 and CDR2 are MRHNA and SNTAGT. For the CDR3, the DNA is TGTGCCAGCAGCGGACTAGCGGGAAGTGGGTACAATGAGCAGTTCTTC. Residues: CASSGLAGSGYNEQFF.

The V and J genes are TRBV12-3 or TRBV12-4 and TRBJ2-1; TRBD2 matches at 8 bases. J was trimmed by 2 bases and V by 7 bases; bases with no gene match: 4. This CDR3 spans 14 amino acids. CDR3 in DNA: TGTGCCAGCAAGACTAGCGCTACCTACAATGAGCAGTTCTTC. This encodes CASKTSATYNEQFF.

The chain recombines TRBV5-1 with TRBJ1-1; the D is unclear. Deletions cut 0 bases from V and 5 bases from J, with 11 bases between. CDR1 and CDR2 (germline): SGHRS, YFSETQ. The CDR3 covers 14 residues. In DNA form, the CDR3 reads TGCGCCAGCAGCTTGGTTGCGGATCGGACTGAAGCTTTCTTT. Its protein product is CASSLVADRTEAFF.

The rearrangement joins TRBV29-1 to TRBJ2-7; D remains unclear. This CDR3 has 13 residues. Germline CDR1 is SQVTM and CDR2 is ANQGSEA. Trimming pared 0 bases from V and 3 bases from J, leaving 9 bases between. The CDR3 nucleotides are TGCAGCGTTGAAGAAGGGTTGTACTACGAGCAGTACTTC. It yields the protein CSVEEGLYYEQYF.

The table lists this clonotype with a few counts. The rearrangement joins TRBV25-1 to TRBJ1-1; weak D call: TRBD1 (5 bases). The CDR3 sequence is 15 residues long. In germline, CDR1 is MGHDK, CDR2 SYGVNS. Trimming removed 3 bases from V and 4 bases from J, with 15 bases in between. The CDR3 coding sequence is TGTGCCAGCAGTGAGGTTAGGGGCATAGGCACTGAAGCTTTCTTT. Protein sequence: CASSEVRGIGTEAFF. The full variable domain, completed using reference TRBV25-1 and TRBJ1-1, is EADIYQTPRYLVIGTGKKITLECSQTMGHDKMYWYQQDPGMELHLIHYSYGVNSTEKGDLSSESTVSRIRTEHFPLTLESARPSHTSQYLCASSEVRGIGTEAFFGQGTRLTVV.

In DNA form, the CDR3 reads TGTGCCATCAGTGGAAGGACTAGCGTAAACACCGGGGAGCTGTTTTTT. Translating gives CAISGRTSVNTGELFF. The rearrangement links TRBV10-3 to TRBJ2-2; 9 nucleotides agree with TRBD2. The CDR3 contains 16 residues. V shed 4 bases and J 2 bases; nucleotides not matched to a gene: 5. CDR1 and CDR2 from the germline V gene are ENHRY and SYGVKD.

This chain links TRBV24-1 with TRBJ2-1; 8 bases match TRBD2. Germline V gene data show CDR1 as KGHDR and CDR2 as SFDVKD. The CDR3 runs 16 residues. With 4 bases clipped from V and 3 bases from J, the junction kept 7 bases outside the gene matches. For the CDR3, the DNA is TGTGCCACCAGTGACCCTCTAGCGGGTCACTACAATGAGCAGTTCTTC. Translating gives CATSDPLAGHYNEQFF.

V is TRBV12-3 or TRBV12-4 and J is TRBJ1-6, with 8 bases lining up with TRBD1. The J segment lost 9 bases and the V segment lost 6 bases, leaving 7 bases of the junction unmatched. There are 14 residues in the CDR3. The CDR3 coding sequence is TGTGCCAGCAGAACGACAGGGGTTTTTTCACCCCTCCACTTT. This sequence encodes CASRTTGVFSPLHF.

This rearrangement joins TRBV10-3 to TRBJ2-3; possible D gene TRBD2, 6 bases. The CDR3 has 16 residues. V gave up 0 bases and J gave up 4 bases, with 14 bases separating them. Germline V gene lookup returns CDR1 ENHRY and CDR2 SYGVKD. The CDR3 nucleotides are TGTGCCATCAGTGAGTCGGGCCGGGGGAGGCCAGATACGCAGTATTTT. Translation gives CAISESGRGRPDTQYF.

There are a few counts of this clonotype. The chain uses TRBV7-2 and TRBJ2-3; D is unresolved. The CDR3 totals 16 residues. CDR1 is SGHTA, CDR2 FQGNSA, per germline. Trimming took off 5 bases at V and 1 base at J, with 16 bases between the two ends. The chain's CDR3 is CASSKRTPTRTDTQYF. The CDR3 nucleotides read TGTGCCAGCAGCAAAAGGACCCCTACACGCACAGATACGCAGTATTTT.

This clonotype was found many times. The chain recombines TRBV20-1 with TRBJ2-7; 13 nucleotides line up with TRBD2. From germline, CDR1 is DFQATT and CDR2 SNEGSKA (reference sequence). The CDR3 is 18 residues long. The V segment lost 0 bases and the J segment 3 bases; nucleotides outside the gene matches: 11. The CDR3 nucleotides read TGCAGTGCTAGAGATCGACTAGCGGGGGGCCGCCGAGTCTACGAGCAGTACTTC. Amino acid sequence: CSARDRLAGGRRVYEQYF.

The chain's CDR3 is CASPIGSSARYTDTQYF. The CDR3 nucleotides are TGTGCCAGCCCCATAGGTTCCTCAGCGCGATACACAGATACGCAGTATTTT. The rearrangement uses TRBV21-1 and TRBJ2-3. TRBV21-1 is labeled a pseudogene. CDR3 length equals 17 residues.

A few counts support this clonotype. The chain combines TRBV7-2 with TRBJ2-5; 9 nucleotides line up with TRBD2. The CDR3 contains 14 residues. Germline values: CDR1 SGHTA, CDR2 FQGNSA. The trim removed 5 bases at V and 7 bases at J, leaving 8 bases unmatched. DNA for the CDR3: TGTGCCAGCAGCCCCCGGACTAGCGTACCGACCCAGTACTTC. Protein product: CASSPRTSVPTQYF.

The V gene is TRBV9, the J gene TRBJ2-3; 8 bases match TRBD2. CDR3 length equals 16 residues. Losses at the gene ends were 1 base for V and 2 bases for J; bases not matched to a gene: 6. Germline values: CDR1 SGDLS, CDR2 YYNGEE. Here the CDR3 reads CASSVSSGRATDTQYF. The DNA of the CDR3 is TGTGCCAGCAGCGTAAGTTCCGGGAGGGCCACAGATACGCAGTATTTT.

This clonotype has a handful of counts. In nucleotides, the CDR3 is TGTGCCAGCAGCGCCGCGGGAATGGATGGAGAGACCCAGTACTTC. It translates to CASSAAGMDGETQYF. The rearrangement uses TRBV7-7 and TRBJ2-5, with TRBD2 as a possible D gene (6 bases). V gave up 5 bases and J gave up 4 bases, with 17 bases separating them. This CDR3 is 15 amino acids long. The germline CDR1 and CDR2 sequences are SSHAT and FNYEAQ (reference sequence).

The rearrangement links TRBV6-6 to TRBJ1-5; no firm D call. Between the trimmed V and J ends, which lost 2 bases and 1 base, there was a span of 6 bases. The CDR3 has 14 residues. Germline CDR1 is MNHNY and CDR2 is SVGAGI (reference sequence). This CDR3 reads CASSYRQSNQPQHF. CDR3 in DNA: TGTGCCAGCAGTTACCGGCAGAGCAATCAGCCCCAGCATTTT.

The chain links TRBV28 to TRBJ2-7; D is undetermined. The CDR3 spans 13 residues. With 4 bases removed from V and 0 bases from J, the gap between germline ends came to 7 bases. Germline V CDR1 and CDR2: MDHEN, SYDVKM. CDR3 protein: CASSYGPSYEQYF. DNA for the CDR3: TGTGCCAGCAGTTACGGGCCCTCCTACGAGCAGTACTTC.

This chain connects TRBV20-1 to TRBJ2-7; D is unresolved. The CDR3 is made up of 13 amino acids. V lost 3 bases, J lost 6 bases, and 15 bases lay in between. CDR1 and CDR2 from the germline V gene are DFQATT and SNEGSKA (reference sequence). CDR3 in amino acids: CSASRGDGSEQYF. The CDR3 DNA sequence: TGCAGTGCTAGCCGAGGTGACGGCTCCGAGCAGTACTTC.

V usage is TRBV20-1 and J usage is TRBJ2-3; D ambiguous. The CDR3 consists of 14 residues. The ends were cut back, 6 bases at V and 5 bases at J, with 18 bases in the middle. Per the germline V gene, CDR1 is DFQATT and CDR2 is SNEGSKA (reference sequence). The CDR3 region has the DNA TGCAGTGCCCCCCCGTCCGTTGGGGTAGATACGCAGTATTTT. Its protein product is CSAPPSVGVDTQYF.